The sequence of this TCR beta chain was determined in a study of T-cell memory formation after mild COVID-19. The overall study: The TCR clusters were mostly specific to one donor.

A word on this clonotype: The antigen remains unidentified.

TCRdb analysed the 5' RACE reads with MiXCR anew, one entry per CDR3 protein. The sample contains tens of thousands of distinct CDR3 sequences, approximately 15% of which appear only once. Between the trimmed V and J ends, which lost 9 bases and 0 bases, there was a span of 11 bases. Germline loops: CDR1 SNHLY, CDR2 FYNNEI. The CDR3 extends over 14 amino acids. Notes on the study in general: Pre-infection memory harbored some responding clones, suggesting cross-reactive memory joined.

The TCR originated in a man aged 18 to 29 who had mild COVID-19 (a few samples of this study predate the infection). Cell type and time point are not known. This chain uses TRBV2 with TRBJ2-2; D may be TRBD2 (6 bases). Sequenced input: PBMCs or a T cell subset sorted from them (not recorded which). CDR3 sequence (DNA): TGTGCCAGGAGAGGAGGGGCGAACACCGGGGAGCTGTTTTTT. Translated: CARRGGANTGELFF.